One sample yielded the 21 T cell receptor beta chains listed below, sequenced in a study of tissue T cells after allogeneic stem cell transplantation (dated by TCRdb to 2021 to 2024). Libraries were made using the immunoSEQ multiplex PCR assay. TCRdb's version of the immuneACCESS table is confined to in-frame rearrangements and falls short of the full clone set. An unresolved V gene accounts for under half of the shortfall where checked; the remainder is of unknown origin. Present in this sample are thousands of clones, 60% to 75% of which were seen just once. The ten biggest clones cover around 2.9% of the sample. The specimen sequenced was gut tissue. These receptors came from a female BALB/c mouse in good health. The MHC haplotype carried by mice of this strain is H2-d.

Turning to this clone: The listed genes are named as in mouse. The CDR3 end is not reached by the read, which stops 1 residue before it; the germline J gene fills it in. V and J are TRBV20 and TRBJ2-5, with TRBD1 matching 8 bases. The CDR3 totals 13 residues. CDR1 is GFQATS and CDR2 is STVNSAI in the germline V gene. V gave up 2 bases and J gave up 3 bases; unmatched junction bases: 1. Partial CDR3 DNA: TGTGGTGCTAGGCGGGACAGGCAAGACACCCAGTAC. Encoded protein: CGARRDRQDTQY. The complete CDR3 reads CGARRDRQDTQYF. The full variable domain, with the rest looked up from reference TRBV20 and TRBJ2-5, is GALVYQYPRRTICKSGTSMRMECQAVGFQATSVAWYRQSPQKTFELIALSTVNSAIKYEQNFTQEKFPISHPNLSFSSMTVLNAYLEDRGLYLCGARRDRQDTQYFGPGTRLLVL.

This clone was detected a few times. Mouse germline and gene names are used. The sequence runs out 1 residue before the end of the CDR3; the remainder is reconstructed from the germline J gene. This sequence joins TRBV29 and TRBJ1-4; a possible D gene is TRBD1 (6 bases). Germline V gene data show CDR1 as MSHET and CDR2 as SYDVDS. V was cut by 6 bases and J by 0 bases, with 8 bases left in between. The CDR3 spans 14 residues. CDR3 DNA (partial): TGTGCTAGCAGGCACAGGGTTTCCAACGAAAGATTATTT. Translated, it gives CASRHRVSNERLF. The whole CDR3 region reads CASRHRVSNERLFF.

In the case of this clone: The gene names here belong to mouse. CDR3 bases read: TGTGCCAGCGGTGATGCCGGCACCCAGTAC. Translated, it gives CASGDAGTQY. The full CDR3 protein reads CASGDAGTQYF. The V call is TRBV13-2, the J call TRBJ2-5; D uncertain. The read halts 1 residue ahead of the CDR3 end, with the missing end drawn from the germline J gene. CDR1 and CDR2 from the germline V gene are NNHNN and SYGAGS (reference sequence). This CDR3 comprises 11 residues. V was cut by 0 bases and J by 8 bases, with 4 bases left in between.

This clone has a handful of counts. Gene and germline names: mouse. Read coverage stops 1 residue before the CDR3 terminus; the germline J gene supplies the remainder. The chain links TRBV19 to TRBJ2-7; D is perhaps TRBD2 (7 bases). V lost 0 bases to trimming and J lost 4 bases, with 11 bases between them. CDR1 is FNHDT, CDR2 SITEND, per germline (reference sequence). There are 14 residues in the CDR3. Here the CDR3 reads CASSIAGGLYEQYF. The CDR3 bases that were read are TGTGCCAGCAGTATAGCTGGGGGCCTATATGAACAGTAC.

Turning to this clone: Each gene name is a mouse one. The missing CDR3 end, 1 residue past where the read stops, is filled in from the germline J gene. The chain has TRBV13-2 and TRBJ2-2; D is possibly TRBD1 (6 bases). The germline V and J ends were trimmed by 0 bases and 3 bases, with 6 bases remaining between them. Germline loops: CDR1 NNHNN, CDR2 SYGAGS (reference sequence). The CDR3 spans 14 residues. The covered CDR3 bases are TGTGCCAGCGGTGATGGGACAGACACCGGGCAGCTCTAC. Its translation: CASGDGTDTGQLY. The CDR3 as a whole reads CASGDGTDTGQLYF.

Details on this clone: Mouse germline and gene names are used. CDR3 DNA (partial): TGTGCCAGCAGTATAGTCTGGGGGGAAGACACCCAGTAC. Translation gives CASSIVWGEDTQY. The entire CDR3 is CASSIVWGEDTQYF. The V call is TRBV19, the J call TRBJ2-5, with 8 bases aligning to TRBD2. The observed sequence ends 1 residue before the CDR3 terminus, with the missing tail filled in from the germline J gene. Unmatched junction bases numbered 1, after V lost 0 bases and J lost 4 bases. CDR3 size: 14 residues. From germline, CDR1 is FNHDT and CDR2 SITEND (reference sequence). The complete variable domain, with remaining parts taken from reference TRBV19 and TRBJ2-5, reads GGIITQTPKFLIGQEGQKLTLKCQQNFNHDTMYWYRQDSGKGLRLIYYSITENDLQKGDLSEGYDASREKKSSFSLTVTSAQKNEMAVFLCASSIVWGEDTQYFGPGTRLLVL.

This clone was recorded only once. Any gene name here is a mouse gene name. The CDR3 end falls 1 residue outside the read, so it is completed with the germline J gene. The gene calls are TRBV19 and TRBJ2-4, with a possible D match to TRBD1 (6 bases). Germline CDR1 and CDR2: FNHDT and SITEND (reference sequence). The CDR3 has 15 residues. Trimming shortened V by 1 base and J by 4 bases, and 13 bases separated the two germline ends. The sequenced CDR3 bases are TGTGCCAGCAGTATACCAGGGGAGAATAAAAACACCTTGTAC. Translated: CASSIPGENKNTLY. The full CDR3 sequence reads CASSIPGENKNTLYF. Full variable domain (rest looked up from reference TRBV19 and TRBJ2-4): GGIITQTPKFLIGQEGQKLTLKCQQNFNHDTMYWYRQDSGKGLRLIYYSITENDLQKGDLSEGYDASREKKSSFSLTVTSAQKNEMAVFLCASSIPGENKNTLYFGAGTRLSVL.

For this clone: The gene symbols are mouse symbols. The CDR3 is CASSQDWQYEQYF. Incomplete CDR3 DNA: TGTGCCAGCAGCCAAGACTGGCAGTATGAACAGTAC. The V and J genes are TRBV2 and TRBJ2-7; D not certain. The read ends 1 residue early relative to the CDR3; the germline J gene fills the gap. V shed 0 bases and J shed 4 bases, with 7 bases lying between them. This CDR3 is 13 amino acids long. The germline gives CDR1 LGHNA, CDR2 YSYQKL.

With regard to this clone: Gene names refer to mouse genes. The sequence runs out 1 residue before the end of the CDR3; the remainder is reconstructed from the germline J gene. The rearrangement joins TRBV19 to TRBJ2-7, with 7 nucleotides matching TRBD1. This CDR3 contains 13 residues. CDR1 and CDR2 (germline): FNHDT, SITEND (reference sequence). The trim removed 5 bases at V and 0 bases at J, leaving 2 bases unmatched. The covered CDR3 bases are TGTGCCAGCAGGAGGGACAGCTCCTATGAACAGTAC. It yields the protein CASRRDSSYEQY. The entire CDR3 protein reads CASRRDSSYEQYF.

As concerns this clone: Germline and genes here are mouse. CDR3: CASSEDKYEQYF. The CDR3 DNA, read in part, is TGTGCCAGCAGTGAGGACAAATATGAACAGTAC. The chain carries TRBV13-1 and TRBJ2-7; weak D call: TRBD1 (5 bases). Coverage ceases 1 residue before the CDR3 finishes, and the germline J gene fills in the end. Germline values: CDR1 NSHNY, CDR2 SYGAGN. The V gene lost 2 bases and the J gene lost 4 bases, with 7 bases spanning the gap. The CDR3 length is 12 residues.

Details on this clone: Germline and genes: mouse. Read sequence stops 1 residue before the CDR3 end, and the germline J gene provides the missing end. J is TRBJ2-5 and V is TRBV4; TRBD2 agrees at 12 bases. CDR3 length equals 14 residues. J lost 7 bases, V lost 5 bases, and 4 bases had no gene match. The germline V gene encodes CDR1 LGHDT and CDR2 YNNKQL (reference sequence). CDR3 bases read: TGTGCCAGCAGCAGACTGGGGGGGCGGAACACCCAGTAC. It specifies CASSRLGGRNTQY. From start to end, the CDR3 is CASSRLGGRNTQYF.

With respect to this clone: Gene names denote mouse genes. The CDR3 extends 1 residue past the end of the read, so its final part is completed from the germline J gene. The chain carries TRBV4 and TRBJ1-1; no clear D. The CDR3 is 12 amino acids. Trimming removed 4 bases from V and 0 bases from J, with 3 bases in between. Germline V gene sequence: CDR1 LGHDT, CDR2 YNNKQL (reference sequence). The CDR3 DNA, read in part, is TGTGCCAGCAGCTGGACAAACACAGAAGTCTTC. This sequence encodes CASSWTNTEVF. The entire CDR3 protein is CASSWTNTEVFF.

Remarks on this clone: Gene names are mouse gene names. The read gets to within 1 residue of the CDR3 end, and the germline J gene fills in the rest. The V and J genes are TRBV31 and TRBJ2-7, with 9 bases matching TRBD2. The junction had 4 bases not matched to a gene; V was cut back by 1 base and J by 3 bases. CDR3 size: 14 residues. Germline V gives CDR1 GKSSPN, CDR2 SITVG. CDR3 amino acids: CAWSPRLGDYEQYF. The sequenced CDR3 bases are TGTGCCTGGAGTCCCCGACTGGGGGACTATGAACAGTAC.

Of note for this clone: Mouse germline and gene names are used. The read comes to an end 1 residue before the CDR3 does, leaving the germline J gene to fill in the end. The chain recombines TRBV19 with TRBJ2-2; D uncertain. Germline CDR1 is FNHDT and CDR2 is SITEND (reference sequence). The V and J ends lost 5 bases and 0 bases respectively, with 8 bases between them. The CDR3 totals 14 residues. The CDR3 protein is CASSLQANTGQLYF. CDR3 DNA (partial): TGTGCCAGCAGCCTACAAGCAAACACCGGGCAGCTCTAC.

For this clone: Gene names denote mouse genes. The read halts 1 residue ahead of the CDR3 end, with the missing end drawn from the germline J gene. The chain is built from TRBV13-1 and TRBJ2-2, with 9 bases that match TRBD1. CDR3 size: 15 residues. J gave up 2 bases and V 2 bases, and 1 base lay outside the gene matches. The V gene's germline CDR1 is NSHNY and CDR2 SYGAGN. The sequenced CDR3 bases are TGTGCCAGCAGTGAAGGGACAGGGAACACCGGGCAGCTCTAC. It specifies CASSEGTGNTGQLY. From start to end, the CDR3 is CASSEGTGNTGQLYF.

As to this clone: Each gene name is a mouse one. The read terminates 1 residue ahead of where the CDR3 ends, so the germline J gene completes it. This rearrangement joins TRBV31 to TRBJ1-1, with 9 bases identical to TRBD1. The CDR3 totals 14 residues. The V gene's germline CDR1 is GKSSPN and CDR2 SITVG. The V segment lost 3 bases and the J segment 1 base; nucleotides outside the gene matches: 3. Incomplete CDR3 DNA: TGTGCCTGGAGGGACAGGGGAGAAAACACAGAAGTCTTC. This codes for CAWRDRGENTEVF. In full, the CDR3 reads CAWRDRGENTEVFF.

Of note for this clone: Genes and germline are mouse. The read ends 1 residue early relative to the CDR3; the germline J gene fills the gap. J is TRBJ1-1 and V is TRBV29; tentative D call: TRBD1 (6 bases). The germline V gene has CDR1 MSHET and CDR2 SYDVDS. V was clipped by 0 bases and J by 8 bases, with 10 bases between them. This CDR3 is 13 amino acids long. CDR3 loop: CASSLSKGGEVFF. The DNA read from the CDR3 is TGTGCTAGCAGTTTATCGAAAGGGGGGGAAGTCTTC.

This clone was seen a handful of times. All gene names here are mouse names. The CDR3 loop reads CTCSAGGLGGYAEQFF. The CDR3 bases that were read are TGCACCTGCAGTGCAGGTGGACTGGGGGGCTATGCTGAGCAGTTC. This chain connects TRBV1 to TRBJ2-1; TRBD2 aligns across 11 bases. The read is 1 residue too short to cover the CDR3 end, so that end is filled in from the germline J gene. The germline gives CDR1 NSQYPW, CDR2 LRSPGD (reference sequence). V shed 1 base, J shed 3 bases, and the junction held 2 bases outside the gene matches. The CDR3 length is 16 residues.

The table lists this clone with a few counts. Gene labels here are mouse ones. The read terminates 1 residue before the CDR3 end, so the remaining end is supplied by the germline J gene. This chain links TRBV24 with TRBJ2-2, with D tentatively TRBD1 (6 bases). This CDR3 is built from 14 residues. The germline V gene encodes CDR1 KGHTA and CDR2 FRNEEI. The V gene lost 2 bases and the J gene lost 2 bases, with 6 bases spanning the gap. Partial CDR3 DNA: TGTGCCAGCAGTCTGAGGGGGAACACCGGGCAGCTCTAC. This gives the protein CASSLRGNTGQLY. The entire CDR3 reads CASSLRGNTGQLYF.

As to this clone: Gene names and germline match the mouse. The CDR3 end is not reached by the read, which stops 1 residue before it; the germline J gene fills it in. The chain uses TRBV19 and TRBJ2-2; D is possibly TRBD1 or TRBD2 (5 bases each). The CDR3 extends over 16 amino acids. Germline CDR1 FNHDT, CDR2 SITEND (reference sequence). The V gene lost 1 base and the J gene lost 1 base, with 11 bases spanning the gap. The CDR3 is CASSIIGAENTGQLYF. The CDR3 bases that were read are TGTGCCAGCAGTATAATTGGGGCAGAAAACACCGGGCAGCTCTAC.

About this clone itself: Relative to the germline gene, one junction end is altered; a read error may explain this. Gene names are mouse gene names. The read gets to within 1 residue of the CDR3 end, and the germline J gene fills in the rest. The rearrangement uses TRBV19 and TRBJ2-4, with a tentative D call TRBD2 (6 bases). This CDR3 is built from 12 residues. The germline V gene has CDR1 FNHDT and CDR2 SITEND (reference sequence). CDR3 residues: CASRGGQDTLYF. The part of the CDR3 DNA that was read is TGTGCCAGCAGGGGGGGTCAAGACACCTTGTAC.